A single sample is the source of the 25 T cell receptor beta chains below, sequenced in a study of blood T cell repertoires in COVID-19. Profiled with immunoSEQ multiplex PCR; TCRdb holds only in-frame clones, not every one. The sample lists roughly 500,000 clones; approximately 91% were seen once. Specimen: PBMCs or T cells enriched from blood (not recorded which). The receptor source for this set is a woman aged 55-69 years who had recovered from COVID-19.

J is TRBJ2-7 and V is TRBV10-2, with 10 bases matching TRBD1. Germline CDR1 WSHSY, CDR2 SAAADI. The CDR3 loop spans 14 amino acids. The trim removed 6 bases at V and 3 bases at J, leaving 5 bases unmatched. The DNA for the CDR3 is TGCGCCAGCAGACGCGGGACAGGGGACTACGAGCAGTACTTC. Protein product: CASRRGTGDYEQYF.

J is TRBJ1-1 and V is TRBV29-1; no reliable D call. The germline gives CDR1 SQVTM, CDR2 ANQGSEA. Trimming stripped 5 bases from V and 1 base from J, with 14 bases between. This CDR3 has 14 residues. CDR3 DNA: TGCAGCGTTACCACCCTTCTCGGGAACACTGAAGCTTTCTTT. It codes for CSVTTLLGNTEAFF.

V and J are TRBV9 and TRBJ1-1; perhaps TRBD1 as D (6 bases). Germline V gene lookup returns CDR1 SGDLS and CDR2 YYNGEE. The length of the CDR3 is 15 residues. Trimming took off 0 bases at V and 7 bases at J, with 16 bases between the two ends. The CDR3: CASSVGGHPGGEAFF. CDR3 nucleotide sequence: TGTGCCAGCAGCGTAGGGGGACACCCGGGGGGTGAAGCTTTCTTT.

This chain links TRBV4-1 with TRBJ1-1, with D uncertain. CDR1 and CDR2 (germline): MGHRA, YSYEKL. The CDR3 extends over 13 amino acids. Trimming took off 4 bases at V and 0 bases at J, with 6 bases between the two ends. The CDR3 is CASSRELNTEAFF. For the CDR3, the DNA is TGCGCCAGCAGCCGCGAGCTGAACACTGAAGCTTTCTTT.

The chain uses TRBV5-1 and TRBJ2-1, with 7 nucleotides matching TRBD1. V was pared by 2 bases and J by 5 bases, with 7 bases of the junction left unmatched. Germline loops: CDR1 SGHRS, CDR2 YFSETQ. The CDR3 extends over 15 amino acids. For the CDR3, the DNA is TGCGCCAGCAGCTTACAGGGGCCCGGGGACAATGAGCAGTTCTTC. Residues: CASSLQGPGDNEQFF.

In its sample, this clone was seen a few times. The chain has TRBV27 and TRBJ1-4, with 7 positions matching TRBD1. Germline V lookup: CDR1 MNHEY, CDR2 SMNVEV (reference sequence). After removal of 5 bases from V and 7 bases from J, the junction contained 7 bases not matched to a gene. CDR3 length equals 14 residues. In nucleotides, the CDR3 is TGTGCCAGCAGTGGCCAGGGGGTCGGTGAAAAACTGTTTTTT. This sequence encodes CASSGQGVGEKLFF.

The genes are TRBV7-9 and TRBJ1-2, with D hard to call. The CDR3 is made up of 13 amino acids. Germline-derived CDR1 and CDR2 are SEHNR and FQNEAQ (reference sequence). With 1 base removed from V and 5 bases from J, the gap between germline ends came to 8 bases. The CDR3 protein is CASSLDGLYGYTF. The DNA of the CDR3 is TGTGCCAGCAGCTTAGACGGACTATATGGCTACACCTTC.

This clone was recorded once. The chain joins TRBV4-1 to TRBJ1-5; tentatively, D is TRBD1 (5 bases). Trimming cost V 1 base and J 3 bases, with 22 bases left between them. The germline V gene has CDR1 MGHRA and CDR2 YSYEKL. This CDR3 has 19 residues. The chain's CDR3 is CASSQVSLRGLGLNQPQHF. The DNA of the CDR3 is TGCGCCAGCAGCCAAGTATCGCTTCGGGGGTTAGGGCTCAATCAGCCCCAGCATTTT.

V is TRBV3-1 (or the pseudogene TRBV3-2) and J is TRBJ2-3; no firm D call. Looked up from germline, CDR1 is LGHDT and CDR2 is YNNKEL (reference sequence). The CDR3 runs 15 residues. Deletions cut 2 bases from V and 6 bases from J, with 15 bases between. In DNA, the CDR3 is TGTGCCAGCAGCCAAACTACCATTCTAGGCGATACGCAGTATTTT. This sequence encodes CASSQTTILGDTQYF.

The chain joins TRBV7-2 to TRBJ2-5; TRBD2 aligns across 11 bases. This CDR3 is 18 amino acids long. V lost 5 bases, J lost 0 bases, and 11 bases stayed unmatched. Germline CDR1 is SGHTA and CDR2 is FQGNSA. DNA of the CDR3: TGTGCCAGCAGCCCTAGAAGTAGCGGGGGGGCCAACCAAGAGACCCAGTACTTC. It yields the protein CASSPRSSGGANQETQYF.

The CDR3 nucleotides are TGCGCCAGCAGCTACGCCGACTCAGGGGATGGCTACACCTTC. It is translated as CASSYADSGDGYTF. The chain couples TRBV5-1 to TRBJ1-2; TRBD1 might be the D (6 bases). V lost 3 bases, J lost 6 bases, and 15 bases lay in between. CDR1 and CDR2 from the germline V gene are SGHRS and YFSETQ. The CDR3 length is 14 residues.

The chain uses TRBV6-5 and TRBJ2-3, with 7 bases matching TRBD1. The CDR3 has 15 amino acids. Trimming removed 1 base from V and 4 bases from J; junction bases left unmatched: 5. CDR1 is MNHEY and CDR2 is SVGAGI in the germline V gene. CDR3 in DNA: TGTGCCAGCAGTTACTGGGGCAGGGGGTCAGATACGCAGTATTTT. Protein sequence: CASSYWGRGSDTQYF.

The rearrangement joins TRBV7-2 to TRBJ2-3; 16 nucleotides agree with TRBD2. CDR1 is SGHTA, CDR2 FQGNSA, per germline. Trimming took 1 base from V and 3 from J; bases not matched to a gene: 7. The CDR3 is made up of 19 amino acids. The CDR3 sequence is CASSLVPGLAGGPTDTQYF. The DNA for the CDR3 is TGTGCCAGCAGCTTAGTACCGGGACTAGCGGGGGGGCCGACAGATACGCAGTATTTT.

This clone was observed a single time. The chain is built from TRBV6-5 and TRBJ2-7, with 9 bases fitting TRBD2. Germline assignment: CDR1 MNHEY and CDR2 SVGAGI. V shed 2 bases and J 4 bases; nucleotides not matched to a gene: 6. The CDR3 length is 15 residues. In nucleotides, the CDR3 is TGTGCCAGCAGTTACGATCTAGCGGGGTTTTACGAGCAGTACTTC. This sequence encodes CASSYDLAGFYEQYF.

V is TRBV18 and J is TRBJ2-2, with 7 bases matching TRBD2. The CDR3 runs to 15 residues. Trimming removed 1 base from V and 5 bases from J; junction bases left unmatched: 4. The germline V gene encodes CDR1 KGHSH and CDR2 LQKENI. CDR3 sequence reads: CASSPHGGGTGELFF. CDR3 coding DNA: TGTGCCAGCTCACCACACGGCGGGGGAACCGGGGAGCTGTTTTTT. The complete variable domain, with remaining parts taken from reference TRBV18 and TRBJ2-2, reads NAGVMQNPRHLVRRRGQEARLRCSPMKGHSHVYWYRQLPEEGLKFMVYLQKENIIDESGMPKERFSAEFPKEGPSILRIQQVVRGDSAAYFCASSPHGGGTGELFFGEGSRLTVL.

The V call is TRBV7-8, the J call TRBJ1-5, with 9 bases aligning to TRBD1. This CDR3 region has 17 residues. Germline trimming cut 8 bases from V and 7 bases from J; bases unmatched to any gene: 18. CDR1 is SGHVS, CDR2 FQNEAQ, per germline. CDR3 DNA: TGTGCCAGCCCAACCTCCTTATTACAGGGGGCGGGCCAGCCCCAGCATTTT. Encoded protein: CASPTSLLQGAGQPQHF.

The chain combines TRBV3-1 (or the pseudogene TRBV3-2) with TRBJ1-1, with 8 bases lining up with TRBD1. V dropped 3 bases and J dropped 4; count of bases not matched to a gene: 7. The germline CDR1 and CDR2 sequences are LGHDT and YNNKEL (reference sequence). The CDR3 is 15 residues long. The CDR3 loop reads CASSHDRDRTTEAFF. For the CDR3, the DNA is TGTGCCAGCAGCCACGACAGGGACAGGACCACTGAAGCTTTCTTT.

The chain uses TRBV30 and TRBJ1-6, with a tentative D call TRBD1 (5 bases). The V and J ends lost 3 bases and 6 bases respectively, with 18 bases between them. This CDR3 comprises 16 residues. Germline V gives CDR1 GTSNPN, CDR2 SVGIG (reference sequence). The CDR3 is CAWRPRGEAVNSPLHF. In nucleotides, the CDR3 is TGTGCCTGGAGGCCCCGGGGGGAAGCGGTTAATTCACCCCTCCACTTT.

The chain carries TRBV6-5 and TRBJ1-1, with D possibly TRBD1 on 6 matching bases. In germline, CDR1 is MNHEY, CDR2 SVGAGI. The CDR3 consists of 14 residues. V was trimmed by 7 bases and J by 4 bases, leaving 16 bases between them. CDR3 loop: CASTRGTRSTEAFF. The CDR3 DNA follows: TGTGCCAGCACGAGGGGGACGAGGAGCACTGAAGCTTTCTTT.

V usage is TRBV7-9 and J usage is TRBJ2-3; 7 bases line up with TRBD1. Germline lookup yields CDR1 SEHNR and CDR2 FQNEAQ (reference sequence). CDR3 size: 16 residues. V shed 5 bases, J shed 0 bases, and the junction held 8 bases outside the gene matches. CDR3 region: CASSPVDRASTDTQYF. CDR3 DNA: TGTGCCAGCAGCCCCGTTGACAGGGCTAGCACAGATACGCAGTATTTT.

The rearrangement links TRBV10-3 to TRBJ1-1; perhaps TRBD1 as D (6 bases). The CDR3 length is 16 residues. Trimming cost V 6 bases and J 7 bases, with 24 bases left between them. Germline CDR1 is ENHRY and CDR2 is SYGVKD. The DNA of the CDR3 is TGTGCCATCAGATTCCCGACAGAAACAGGGAGGGATGAAGCTTTCTTT. This codes for CAIRFPTETGRDEAFF.

The chain recombines TRBV18 with TRBJ1-4, with 9 bases aligning to TRBD1. Germline CDR1 is KGHSH and CDR2 is LQKENI. V lost 3 bases to trimming and J lost 3 bases; unmatched junction nucleotides: 2. The CDR3 runs 15 residues. In DNA, the CDR3 is TGTGCCAGCTCACCGGGACAGGGAGCTAATGAAAAACTGTTTTTT. Residues: CASSPGQGANEKLFF.

Of note for this clone: One end of the junction varies from germline; a read error may be responsible. V is TRBV6-1 and J is TRBJ2-2, with TRBD2 as a possible D gene (6 bases). Per the germline V gene, CDR1 is MNHNS and CDR2 is SASEGT. There are 16 residues in the CDR3. The CDR3 DNA reads as TGTGCCAGCAGGGAAGGGAGTAGCGGGAACACCGGGGAGCTGTTTTTT. It is translated as CASREGSSGNTGELFF.

The J gene is TRBJ1-6, the V gene TRBV14; 7 bases fit TRBD1. J was trimmed by 7 bases and V by 6 bases; bases with no gene match: 6. CDR3 length equals 14 residues. The germline CDR1 and CDR2 sequences are SGHDN and FVKESK. This CDR3 is CASRQGNSNSPLHF. The CDR3 DNA is TGTGCCAGCAGACAGGGGAACTCAAATTCACCCCTCCACTTT.

The CDR3 sequence is CASSQDWQETQSQPQHF. The CDR3 bases are TGCGCCAGCAGCCAAGATTGGCAAGAAACACAGAGTCAGCCCCAGCATTTT. This sequence joins TRBV4-1 and TRBJ1-5, with no clear D. The CDR3 totals 17 residues. Germline CDR1 and CDR2: MGHRA and YSYEKL. V gave up 0 bases and J gave up 6 bases, with 18 bases separating them.